This TCR beta chain was documented in a study of blood T cell repertoires in COVID-19. Study background: The origin of the acute and convalescent COVID-19 samples was the United States, Italy and Spain.

In the source study's methods: Amplification of reference gene primers was used by the study to estimate nucleated cell counts. Method: immunoSEQ multiplex PCR; TCRdb's copy keeps in-frame clones and lacks some. D and trimming were read from the DNA, whereas the V and J calls and clone size are those reported in that table. The table lists some 79,000 clones, around nine tenths of them singletons. The sample taken for sequencing was peripheral blood. This TCR was sampled from a man in his 70s with active or convalescent COVID-19.

For the CDR3, the DNA is TGTGCCAGCAGCACCTCCCCTCGAGGGAGAGGGAACAATGAGCAGTTCTTC. Translated, it gives CASSTSPRGRGNNEQFF. The J gene is TRBJ2-1, the V gene TRBV9; TRBD2 might be the D (5 bases). CDR1 and CDR2 from the germline V gene are SGDLS and YYNGEE. Trimming pared 4 bases from V and 5 bases from J, leaving 22 bases between. This CDR3 comprises 17 residues.